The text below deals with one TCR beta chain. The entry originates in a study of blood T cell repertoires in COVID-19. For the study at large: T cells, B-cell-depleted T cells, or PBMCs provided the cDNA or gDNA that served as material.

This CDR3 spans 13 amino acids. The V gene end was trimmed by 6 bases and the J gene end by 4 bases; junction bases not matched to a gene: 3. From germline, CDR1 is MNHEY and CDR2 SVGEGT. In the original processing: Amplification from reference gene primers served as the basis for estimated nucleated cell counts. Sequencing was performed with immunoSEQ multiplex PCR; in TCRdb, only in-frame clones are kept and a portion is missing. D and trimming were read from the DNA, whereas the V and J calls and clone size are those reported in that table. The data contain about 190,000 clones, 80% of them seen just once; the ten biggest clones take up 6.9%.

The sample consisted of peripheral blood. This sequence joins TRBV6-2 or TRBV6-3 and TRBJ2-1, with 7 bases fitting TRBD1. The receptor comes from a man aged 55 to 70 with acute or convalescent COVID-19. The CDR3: CASSQGQYNEQFF. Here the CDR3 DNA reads TGTGCCAGCAGCCAGGGACAGTACAATGAGCAGTTCTTC.